Following are 12 T cell receptor beta chains from one sample sequenced in a study of CD8+CD57+ T cells in acquired aplastic anemia. Genomic DNA, serving as template, underwent TCR beta VDJ and CDR3 profiling. TCRdb itself ran the reads through MiXCR, one entry per CDR3 protein. The sample has over 150,000 distinct CDR3 sequences, around 48% seen once; the top ten hold approximately 2.8%. CD8+CD57+ cell expansion had been shown by flow cytometry in patients chosen for sequencing. Sequenced sample: sorted CD4+, CD8+, or CD8+CD57+ T cells (not recorded which) from PBMCs. Receptors originate from a human donor with aplastic anemia.

This chain connects TRBV20-1 to TRBJ2-5; TRBD2 matches 13 bases. There are 16 residues in the CDR3. Germline lookup yields CDR1 DFQATT and CDR2 SNEGSKA (reference sequence). Unmatched junction bases numbered 10, after V lost 3 bases and J lost 6 bases. The CDR3 nucleotides read TGCAGTGCTAGCCCCCGAGGACTAGCGGGAGTGCAGACCCAGTACTTC. This translates into CSASPRGLAGVQTQYF.

Only one count was recorded for this clonotype. A clone one base away is much larger, so this may be a read error. The chain recombines TRBV18 with TRBJ1-5; D is undetermined. V was clipped by 3 bases and J by 5 bases, with 8 bases between them. This CDR3 has 13 amino acids. Per the germline V gene, CDR1 is KGHSH and CDR2 is LQKENI. This chain's CDR3 is CASSPDGDQPQHF. In DNA form, the CDR3 reads TGTGCCAGCTCACCTGATGGGGATCAGCCCCAGCATTTT.

This chain uses TRBV4-1 with TRBJ2-7, with D unresolved. Germline CDR1 reads MGHRA; CDR2 reads YSYEKL. Trimming removed 0 bases from V and 2 bases from J, with 5 bases in between. This CDR3 contains 13 residues. CDR3 sequence reads: CASSQDSPYEQYF. CDR3 bases: TGCGCCAGCAGCCAAGATTCCCCCTACGAGCAGTACTTC.

The CDR3 region is CASSLHTLKGKQYF. The CDR3 DNA is TGTGCCAGCAGCCTCCACACCCTTAAGGGGAAGCAGTACTTC. The chain links TRBV11-2 to TRBJ2-7; a possible D gene is TRBD1 (5 bases). Trimming removed 5 bases from V and 8 bases from J, with 19 bases in between. The CDR3 is 14 residues long. Germline V gene data show CDR1 as SGHAT and CDR2 as FQNNGV.

This clonotype appeared a single time. The chain combines TRBV20-1 with TRBJ2-7; 9 nucleotides line up with TRBD2. V was pared by 0 bases and J by 3 bases, with 6 bases of the junction left unmatched. The CDR3 runs to 15 residues. CDR1 is DFQATT, CDR2 SNEGSKA, per germline (reference sequence). The CDR3 region has the DNA TGCAGTGCTAGAGATACTGGCGGGGGGGGCTACGAGCAGTACTTC. It is translated as CSARDTGGGGYEQYF.

This clonotype showed up just a few times. At one of its ends the junction is not consistent with the germline gene, which may arise from a read error. This rearrangement joins TRBV10-3 to TRBJ2-7; weak D call: TRBD2 (7 bases). This CDR3 has 17 residues. CDR1 is ENHRY and CDR2 is SYGVKD in the germline V gene. The CDR3 DNA sequence: TGTGCCAGCAGTGGTATAGTAGGCGGGGGCCGGCCTTACGAGCAGTACTTC. As protein: CASSGIVGGGRPYEQYF.

This clonotype was detected a few times. The chain has TRBV29-1 and TRBJ2-1, with 7 nucleotides matching TRBD1. The CDR3 totals 14 residues. V shed 7 bases and J 2 bases; nucleotides not matched to a gene: 8. Germline V gene data show CDR1 as SQVTM and CDR2 as ANQGSEA. This chain's CDR3 is CSALDRPTYNEQFF. In nucleotides, the CDR3 is TGCAGCGCCCTGGACAGGCCGACCTACAATGAGCAGTTCTTC.

This clonotype has more than one count but fewer than ten. The genes are TRBV6-1 and TRBJ1-5; the D is unclear. V gave up 1 base and J gave up 3 bases, with 10 bases separating them. The CDR3 totals 15 residues. CDR1 and CDR2 (germline): MNHNS, SASEGT. The chain's CDR3 is CASSEGAKNNQPQHF. The CDR3 DNA follows: TGTGCCAGCAGTGAAGGGGCCAAGAACAATCAGCCCCAGCATTTT.

The CDR3 DNA reads as TGTGCCAGCAGTGCTTACCGGGACACTAACTACGAGCAGTACTTC. As protein: CASSAYRDTNYEQYF. This chain uses TRBV2 with TRBJ2-7; possible D gene TRBD1, 6 bases. Between the trimmed V and J ends, which lost 4 bases and 3 bases, there was a span of 16 bases. The CDR3 is 15 amino acids. CDR1 SNHLY and CDR2 FYNNEI come from the germline V gene.

The chain couples TRBV20-1 to TRBJ2-7, with D unresolved. Deletions cut 2 bases from V and 0 bases from J, with 8 bases between. The CDR3 consists of 13 residues. Germline V CDR1 and CDR2: DFQATT, SNEGSKA (reference sequence). In nucleotides, the CDR3 is TGCAGTGCTAGATCCTGGCCCTCCTACGAGCAGTACTTC. Residues: CSARSWPSYEQYF.

At least ten counts were recorded for this clonotype. This sequence joins TRBV7-9 and TRBJ1-2; D perhaps matches TRBD1 (5 bases). Trimming cost V 6 bases and J 4 bases, with 18 bases left between them. There are 15 residues in the CDR3. Germline CDR1 reads SEHNR; CDR2 reads FQNEAQ (reference sequence). The CDR3 loop reads CASSSVPQDTYGYTF. The CDR3 nucleotides read TGTGCCAGCAGTTCCGTCCCGCAGGACACCTATGGCTACACCTTC.

A single count supports this clonotype. This CDR3 is CATSRDLAQGGYGYTF. Written as DNA, the CDR3 is TGTGCCACCAGCAGAGATTTGGCACAGGGTGGCTATGGCTACACCTTC. The gene calls are TRBV15 and TRBJ1-2; TRBD1 is a possible D gene (6 bases). Per the germline V gene, CDR1 is LNHNV and CDR2 is YYDKDF (reference sequence). Trimming cost V 0 bases and J 4 bases, with 15 bases left between them. This CDR3 has 16 residues.